This TCR beta chain was sequenced in a study of blood T cells in healthy people across ages. Study findings and constraints: The study could not conclusively compare naive and antigen-experienced cells, given its unsorted PBMCs. Expanded clonotype shifts may have been confounded, as the donors had an unknown CMV status.

Isolation per sample recovered at least 6 million PBMCs. This clonotype came up a few times. Antigen unknown. V trimming: 0 bases; J trimming: 3 bases; junction bases outside the gene matches: 6. The CDR3 sequence is 16 residues long. Germline V gene lookup returns CDR1 SGHRS and CDR2 YFSETQ. A second roughly 7 to 12 cycle PCR used barcoded and J-beta primers. The authors tagged each cDNA molecule using a template-switch adaptor with 12 random nucleotides. MiXCR, run by TCRdb on the 5' RACE reads, gives a single entry per CDR3 protein. Of 980,000 or so distinct CDR3 sequences listed, approximately 49% are singletons.

The receptor was derived from a man between 25 and 39 years old in good health. Sequenced: blood. The V call is TRBV5-1, the J call TRBJ2-7; 10 nucleotides line up with TRBD1. CDR3 in amino acids: CASSLEMGQGLYEQYF. The CDR3 DNA reads TGCGCCAGCAGCTTGGAAATGGGACAGGGGCTCTACGAGCAGTACTTC.